This T cell receptor (beta chain) was documented in a study of cytomegalovirus exposure and HLA in healthy donors. Study-wide results and caveats: As a later analysis revealed, most CMV-associated TCR beta chains appeared HLA-restricted.

Germline assignment: CDR1 LNHDA and CDR2 SQIVND (reference sequence). The CDR3 length is 14 residues. Of note for this clone: Its antigen is not known.

The PCR was carried out with 60 Vbeta primers and 13 Jbeta primers. This table comes from immunoSEQ multiplex PCR, and its TCRdb copy is limited to in-frame clones, with some not included. Seen in this sample are fewer than 85,000 clones; the ten most common clones hold approximately 4.5%. The chain employs TRBV19 and TRBJ2-3, with TRBD1 matching over 8 bases. The source is a woman aged 40 to 50 in good health and CMV-seropositive. The source material was PBMCs. Here the CDR3 reads CATQDREVADTQYF. The CDR3 bases are TGTGCTACGCAGGACAGGGAGGTAGCAGATACGCAGTATTTT.